The rows below give T cell receptor beta chains drawn from one sample of a study of blood T cell repertoires in COVID-19. The table came from immunoSEQ multiplex PCR; TCRdb's copy has only in-frame clones and leaves some out. The profile shows under 150,000 clones, approximately 90% of them singletons. The sample taken for sequencing was peripheral blood. The receptors were sampled from a human donor in a cohort sampled during active COVID-19. Each CDR3 is given with its conserved first and last residue. Fields, in order: J gene, V gene, clone size, D gene, CDR3 protein, CDR3 DNA. A D gene is named only where the DNA matches it firmly. The size of a clone is reported for some rows only, either as once, few or many, or as a class for expanded clones.

j_call: TRBJ1-1
v_call: TRBV7-3
clone_size: once
d_call: .
cdr3_aa: CASSLIGPADTEAFF
cdr3_nt: TGTGCCAGCAGCTTAATAGGCCCCGCGGACACTGAAGCTTTCTTT

j_call: TRBJ2-1
v_call: TRBV2
clone_size: once
d_call: TRBD1
cdr3_aa: CASSEAGQGYNEQFF
cdr3_nt: TGTGCCAGCAGTGAAGCGGGACAGGGGTACAATGAGCAGTTCTTC

j_call: TRBJ1-6
v_call: TRBV11-2
clone_size: .
d_call: .
cdr3_aa: CASSFAQGGSPLHF
cdr3_nt: TGTGCCAGCTCATTTGCGCAGGGAGGCTCACCCCTCCACTTT

j_call: TRBJ2-3
v_call: TRBV11-2
clone_size: few
d_call: TRBD1
cdr3_aa: CASSLELDRGQRDTQYF
cdr3_nt: TGTGCCAGCAGCTTAGAGTTGGACAGGGGGCAAAGAGATACGCAGTATTTT

j_call: TRBJ1-1
v_call: TRBV27
clone_size: once
d_call: .
cdr3_aa: CASSLLGPNTEAFF
cdr3_nt: TGTGCCAGCAGTTTACTTGGGCCTAACACTGAAGCTTTCTTT

j_call: TRBJ2-1
v_call: TRBV24-1
clone_size: .
d_call: .
cdr3_aa: CATSDLGTTDNEQFF
cdr3_nt: TGTGCCACCAGTGATTTGGGGACAACGGACAATGAGCAGTTCTTC

j_call: TRBJ1-5
v_call: TRBV7-2
clone_size: .
d_call: .
cdr3_aa: CASSFTGGNQPQHF
cdr3_nt: TGTGCCAGCAGCTTTACGGGGGGCAATCAGCCCCAGCATTTT

j_call: TRBJ2-7
v_call: TRBV9
clone_size: .
d_call: TRBD1
cdr3_aa: CASSVSSQTGAEQYF
cdr3_nt: TGTGCCAGCAGCGTATCATCCCAGACAGGGGCCGAGCAGTACTTC

j_call: TRBJ1-1
v_call: TRBV2
clone_size: .
d_call: TRBD1
cdr3_aa: CASSGQGDTEAFF
cdr3_nt: TGTGCCAGCAGTGGACAGGGGGACACTGAAGCTTTCTTT

j_call: TRBJ1-5
v_call: TRBV5-1
clone_size: .
d_call: TRBD1
cdr3_aa: CASSLDRGDNQPQHF
cdr3_nt: TGCGCCAGCAGCCTCGACAGGGGCGACAATCAGCCCCAGCATTTT

j_call: TRBJ2-6
v_call: TRBV18
clone_size: once
d_call: .
cdr3_aa: CASSRGEVSLGANVLTF
cdr3_nt: TGTGCCAGCTCACGGGGCGAAGTTAGCCTTGGGGCCAACGTCCTGACTTTC

j_call: TRBJ2-5
v_call: TRBV11-1
clone_size: .
d_call: .
cdr3_aa: CASSFGEKETQYF
cdr3_nt: TGTGCCAGCAGCTTCGGAGAGAAAGAGACCCAGTACTTC

j_call: TRBJ2-3
v_call: TRBV5-1
clone_size: few
d_call: TRBD1
cdr3_aa: CASSYRDRVPTQYF
cdr3_nt: TGCGCCAGCAGCTACCGGGACAGGGTTCCGACGCAGTATTTT

j_call: TRBJ2-1
v_call: TRBV5-5
clone_size: .
d_call: TRBD2
cdr3_aa: CASSILAGVTYNEQFF
cdr3_nt: TGTGCCAGCAGCATATTAGCGGGAGTAACCTACAATGAGCAGTTCTTC

j_call: TRBJ2-7
v_call: TRBV3-1/TRBV3-2
clone_size: .
d_call: TRBD2
cdr3_aa: CASSTGLAGTYEQYF
cdr3_nt: TGTGCCAGCAGCACCGGACTAGCGGGGACCTACGAGCAGTACTTC

j_call: TRBJ2-7
v_call: TRBV5-1
clone_size: .
d_call: .
cdr3_aa: CASRPGGILSSYEQYF
cdr3_nt: TGCGCCAGCAGACCGGGGGGCATACTTAGCTCCTACGAGCAGTACTTC

j_call: TRBJ1-2
v_call: TRBV4-2
clone_size: .
d_call: TRBD1
cdr3_aa: CASSQDPNRPGQDPYGYTF
cdr3_nt: TGTGCCAGCAGCCAAGATCCTAACCGTCCGGGACAGGACCCCTATGGCTACACCTTC

j_call: TRBJ1-5
v_call: TRBV4-2
clone_size: .
d_call: TRBD1
cdr3_aa: CASSQGDRVPNQPQHF
cdr3_nt: TGTGCCAGCAGCCAGGGGGACAGGGTTCCCAATCAGCCCCAGCATTTT

j_call: TRBJ1-1
v_call: TRBV6-6
clone_size: once
d_call: .
cdr3_aa: CASSPPLFRNTEAFF
cdr3_nt: TGTGCCAGCAGTCCCCCCCTTTTCAGAAACACTGAAGCTTTCTTT

j_call: TRBJ2-7
v_call: TRBV18
clone_size: once
d_call: TRBD2
cdr3_aa: CASSLKGLAGVYYEQYF
cdr3_nt: TGTGCCAGCTCACTAAAAGGACTAGCGGGGGTGTACTACGAGCAGTACTTC

j_call: TRBJ2-5
v_call: TRBV7-9
clone_size: .
d_call: .
cdr3_aa: CASSHEWTLQETQYF
cdr3_nt: TGTGCCAGCAGCCACGAGTGGACACTCCAAGAGACCCAGTACTTC

j_call: TRBJ2-1
v_call: TRBV7-9
clone_size: .
d_call: .
cdr3_aa: CASSPPTGNEQFF
cdr3_nt: TGTGCCAGCAGCCCCCCAACAGGCAATGAGCAGTTCTTC

j_call: TRBJ1-6
v_call: TRBV28
clone_size: .
d_call: TRBD1
cdr3_aa: CASRARQGVDSPLHF
cdr3_nt: TGTGCCAGCAGAGCCAGACAGGGGGTGGATTCACCCCTCCACTTT

j_call: TRBJ2-6
v_call: TRBV19
clone_size: .
d_call: .
cdr3_aa: CASSIFWAGDSGANVLTF
cdr3_nt: TGTGCCAGTAGTATTTTCTGGGCAGGTGACTCTGGGGCCAACGTCCTGACTTTC

j_call: TRBJ2-3
v_call: TRBV25-1
clone_size: once
d_call: .
cdr3_aa: CASSEWGGARADTQYF
cdr3_nt: TGTGCCAGCAGTGAATGGGGGGGGGCGCGGGCAGATACGCAGTATTTT

j_call: TRBJ1-2
v_call: TRBV29-1
clone_size: .
d_call: TRBD1
cdr3_aa: CSVGQGASGYTF
cdr3_nt: TGCAGCGTCGGGCAGGGGGCGAGTGGCTACACCTTC

j_call: TRBJ2-3
v_call: TRBV5-6
clone_size: .
d_call: TRBD1
cdr3_aa: CASSLDRGTQYF
cdr3_nt: TGTGCCAGCAGCTTGGACAGGGGTACGCAGTATTTT

j_call: TRBJ2-7
v_call: TRBV9
clone_size: .
d_call: TRBD1
cdr3_aa: CASSPRTGGYEQYF
cdr3_nt: TGTGCCAGCAGCCCTCGGACAGGAGGCTACGAGCAGTACTTC

j_call: TRBJ2-7
v_call: TRBV7-8
clone_size: .
d_call: .
cdr3_aa: CASSLVGGAFAYEQYF
cdr3_nt: TGTGCCAGCAGCTTAGTGGGTGGGGCATTTGCCTACGAGCAGTACTTC

j_call: TRBJ2-1
v_call: TRBV3-1/TRBV3-2
clone_size: once
d_call: .
cdr3_aa: CASSQGRGLGNEQFF
cdr3_nt: TGTGCCAGCAGCCAAGGGCGGGGCCTCGGGAATGAGCAGTTCTTC

j_call: TRBJ2-2
v_call: TRBV3-1/TRBV3-2
clone_size: .
d_call: .
cdr3_aa: CASSHKNTGELFF
cdr3_nt: TGTGCCAGCAGCCACAAAAACACCGGGGAGCTGTTTTTT

j_call: TRBJ2-7
v_call: TRBV30
clone_size: .
d_call: .
cdr3_aa: CAWSTIYEQYF
cdr3_nt: TGTGCCTGGAGTACAATCTACGAGCAGTACTTC

j_call: TRBJ2-1
v_call: TRBV7-3
clone_size: .
d_call: .
cdr3_aa: CASSLTATGVEQFF
cdr3_nt: TGTGCCAGCAGCTTAACGGCCACCGGGGTTGAGCAGTTCTTC

j_call: TRBJ2-1
v_call: TRBV4-3
clone_size: .
d_call: TRBD2
cdr3_aa: CASSHITSGDNEQFF
cdr3_nt: TGCGCCAGCAGCCATATAACTAGCGGGGACAATGAGCAGTTCTTC

j_call: TRBJ2-1
v_call: TRBV7-9
clone_size: .
d_call: .
cdr3_aa: CASSPPQREQFF
cdr3_nt: TGTGCCAGCAGCCCCCCTCAGCGTGAGCAGTTCTTC

j_call: TRBJ2-7
v_call: TRBV18
clone_size: .
d_call: .
cdr3_aa: CASSPPTVTYEQYF
cdr3_nt: TGTGCCAGCTCACCCCCTACAGTCACCTACGAGCAGTACTTC

j_call: TRBJ2-1
v_call: TRBV9
clone_size: .
d_call: TRBD2
cdr3_aa: CASSSGLAGGGNEQFF
cdr3_nt: TGTGCCAGCAGCTCCGGACTAGCGGGGGGCGGCAATGAGCAGTTCTTC

j_call: TRBJ1-6
v_call: TRBV5-6
clone_size: .
d_call: TRBD1
cdr3_aa: CASSRDSHNSPLHF
cdr3_nt: TGTGCCAGCAGCAGGGACAGCCATAATTCACCCCTCCACTTT

j_call: TRBJ2-2
v_call: TRBV18
clone_size: .
d_call: TRBD1
cdr3_aa: CASSPSGTGVQTGELFF
cdr3_nt: TGTGCCAGCTCACCATCCGGGACAGGGGTTCAAACCGGGGAGCTGTTTTTT

j_call: TRBJ1-2
v_call: TRBV30
clone_size: .
d_call: TRBD1
cdr3_aa: CAWRPTGARSYGYTF
cdr3_nt: TGTGCCTGGAGACCAACAGGGGCGCGGTCCTATGGCTACACCTTC

j_call: TRBJ2-7
v_call: TRBV7-2
clone_size: once
d_call: TRBD1
cdr3_aa: CASSRKTGTSEQYF
cdr3_nt: TGTGCCAGCAGCCGTAAGACAGGGACCTCCGAGCAGTACTTC